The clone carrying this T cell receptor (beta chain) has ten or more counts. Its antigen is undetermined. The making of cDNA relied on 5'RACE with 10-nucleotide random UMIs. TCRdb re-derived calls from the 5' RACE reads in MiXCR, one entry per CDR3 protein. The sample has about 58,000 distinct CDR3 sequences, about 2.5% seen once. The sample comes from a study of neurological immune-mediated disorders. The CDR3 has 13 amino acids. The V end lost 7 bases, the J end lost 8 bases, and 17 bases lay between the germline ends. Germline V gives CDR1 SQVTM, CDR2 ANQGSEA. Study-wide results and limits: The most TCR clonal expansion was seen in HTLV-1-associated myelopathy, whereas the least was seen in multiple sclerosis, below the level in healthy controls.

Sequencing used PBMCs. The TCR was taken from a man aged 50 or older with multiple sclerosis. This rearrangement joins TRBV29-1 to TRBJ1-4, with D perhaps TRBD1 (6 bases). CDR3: CSGRRTAQEKLFF. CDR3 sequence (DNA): TGCAGCGGACGCCGGACAGCCCAGGAAAAACTGTTTTTT. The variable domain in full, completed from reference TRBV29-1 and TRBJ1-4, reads SAVISQKPSRDICQRGTSLTIQCQVDSQVTMMFWYRQQPGQSLTLIATANQGSEATYESGFVIDKFPISRPNLTFSTLTVSNMSPEDSSIYLCSGRRTAQEKLFFGSGTQLSVL.